The T cell receptor beta chain described here comes from a study of blood T cell repertoires in COVID-19. Study-level information: Sites across the United States, Italy and Spain contributed samples from acute and convalescent COVID-19. Nucleic acid was either cDNA or gDNA, and it came from T cells, B-cell-depleted T cells, or PBMCs.

This CDR3 has 14 residues. The V gene end was trimmed by 6 bases and the J gene end by 4 bases; junction bases not matched to a gene: 6. Germline values: CDR1 SGHNT, CDR2 YENEEA. Authors' analysis steps: Amplification with reference gene primers provided the estimates of nucleated cell counts. Method: immunoSEQ multiplex PCR; TCRdb's copy keeps in-frame clones and lacks some. Clone size and V and J calls were adopted from that table, with D and trimming inferred from the DNA. The sample holds roughly 39,000 clones, 60% to 85% seen once. The TCR was taken from a man aged 65 to 85 with acute or convalescent COVID-19. Sequencing was performed on peripheral blood. The chain carries TRBV11-3 and TRBJ2-3; 8 bases are shared with TRBD1. CDR3 region: CASSSGQGSDTQYF. The CDR3 DNA follows: TGTGCCAGCAGTTCCGGACAGGGTTCAGATACGCAGTATTTT.